This T cell receptor (beta chain) stems from a study of response to subunit inactivated influenza vaccine. Study-level results: Few new T cells, the authors suggested, are recruited by each seasonal influenza vaccination.

In TCRdb, the RT-PCR reads were re-called with MiXCR into one record per CDR3 protein. This table has 550,000 to 800,000 distinct CDR3 sequences, 15% to 17% appearing once. Turning to this clonotype: The antigen is unknown.

The germline V gene encodes CDR1 LGHDT and CDR2 YNNKEL (reference sequence). V was clipped by 7 bases and J by 3 bases, with 25 bases between them. The CDR3 has 17 amino acids. This specimen was PBMCs from blood, taken roughly 12 days after vaccination. The clonotype originates from a man aged 45 to 65 who received an inactivated influenza vaccine. The chain carries TRBV3-1 and TRBJ2-7, with D perhaps matching TRBD1 or TRBD2 (6 bases each). CDR3 coding DNA: TGTGCCAGCACCAAGCAGTGGGGGGCTAGCAGGGGCTACGAGCAGTACTTC. It yields the protein CASTKQWGASRGYEQYF.